Described below is a single T cell receptor (beta chain) sequence and its context. The sample belongs to a study of blood T cell repertoires in COVID-19. On the study more broadly: Sources were T cells, B-cell-depleted T cells, or PBMCs; the material itself was cDNA or gDNA.

Clones were read by immunoSEQ multiplex PCR, and TCRdb kept only the in-frame ones, dropping some. Found here are 200,000 or so clones, approximately 84% of them singletons; the top ten hold around 7%. Sequenced material: PBMCs or T cells enriched from blood (not recorded which). The receptor was isolated from a man between 40 and 49 years old who had recovered from COVID-19.

Here the CDR3 reads CASSLEAGSTDTQYF. The CDR3 region has the DNA TGTGCCAGCAGCTTAGAAGCGGGCAGCACAGATACGCAGTATTTT. This chain links TRBV7-9 with TRBJ2-3; D might be TRBD2 (6 bases). CDR1 and CDR2 (germline): SEHNR, FQNEAQ (reference sequence). The V end lost 1 base, the J end lost 0 bases, and 8 bases lay between the germline ends. CDR3 length: 15 residues.